A single sample is the source of the 8 T cell receptor beta chains below, sequenced in a study of cytomegalovirus exposure and HLA in healthy donors (dated by TCRdb to about 2017). Library creation used the immunoSEQ multiplex PCR assay. For the multiplex PCR, a mixture combining 60 forward primers for TCR Vbeta segments and 13 reverse primers for TCR Jbeta segments was used. Held by TCRdb, this immuneACCESS table contains in-frame sequences only and omits some clones. Under half of the omission traces to an unresolved V gene where checked; the cause of the rest is unknown. This sample comprises just over 200,000 clones, 65% to 85% of them detected only once. The ten largest clones add up to around 1.7% of the sample. The sequencing input was PBMCs. The source is a middle-aged man in good health and CMV-seronegative.

The chain employs TRBV19 and TRBJ2-7; no definite D call. Trimming cost V 3 bases and J 0 bases, with 15 bases left between them. Germline CDR1 and CDR2: LNHDA and SQIVND (reference sequence). The CDR3 is 16 amino acids. The CDR3 loop is CASSIEGKSGSYEQYF. The CDR3 nucleotides are TGTGCCAGTAGTATTGAAGGTAAATCAGGCTCCTACGAGCAGTACTTC.

CDR3 nucleotides: TGTGCCAGCAGCTTAGGTGGGGTACTAGCTAACTATGGCTACACCTTC. Translation: CASSLGGVLANYGYTF. The chain combines TRBV7-9 with TRBJ1-2; D is undetermined. There are 16 residues in the CDR3. CDR1 is SEHNR and CDR2 is FQNEAQ in the germline V gene (reference sequence). With 1 base removed from V and 0 bases from J, the gap between germline ends came to 12 bases.

This clone was counted a few times. The rearrangement joins TRBV5-6 to TRBJ2-3; 8 bases agree with TRBD1. Germline loops: CDR1 SGHDT, CDR2 YYEEEE. V was pared by 2 bases and J by 4 bases, with 9 bases of the junction left unmatched. The CDR3 loop spans 16 amino acids. Written as DNA, the CDR3 is TGTGCCAGCAGCTTCCCCAGGGGGCGGGGTCCAGATACGCAGTATTTT. It encodes CASSFPRGRGPDTQYF.

This sequence joins TRBV2 and TRBJ1-2; D ambiguous. Looked up from germline, CDR1 is SNHLY and CDR2 is FYNNEI. The CDR3 is 14 residues long. The V end lost 4 bases, the J end lost 5 bases, and 14 bases lay between the germline ends. CDR3 sequence reads: CASSVTEIAYGYTF. Written as DNA, the CDR3 is TGTGCCAGCAGTGTAACGGAGATAGCATATGGCTACACCTTC. The entire variable domain, with the rest obtained from reference TRBV2 and TRBJ1-2, is as follows: EPEVTQTPSHQVTQMGQEVILRCVPISNHLYFYWYRQILGQKVEFLVSFYNNEISEKSEIFDDQFSVERPDGSNFTLKIRSTKLEDSAMYFCASSVTEIAYGYTFGSGTRLTVV.

This clone has a handful of counts. The chain combines TRBV29-1 with TRBJ2-3, with TRBD1 matching over 11 bases. CDR3 length equals 15 residues. J was trimmed by 4 bases and V by 6 bases; bases with no gene match: 9. Germline V gene lookup returns CDR1 SQVTM and CDR2 ANQGSEA. The CDR3 sequence is CSVLDPGQGADTQYF. DNA for the CDR3: TGCAGCGTCCTCGACCCGGGACAGGGGGCAGATACGCAGTATTTT.

The chain uses TRBV9 and TRBJ1-2; D is unresolved. The V end lost 0 bases, the J end lost 6 bases, and 15 bases lay between the germline ends. This CDR3 is built from 15 residues. In germline, CDR1 is SGDLS, CDR2 YYNGEE. Here the CDR3 reads CASSVAHSKRDGYTF. The DNA of the CDR3 is TGTGCCAGCAGCGTAGCGCACTCTAAGCGGGATGGCTACACCTTC.

V gene TRBV4-1 combines with J gene TRBJ2-1; 14 bases are shared with TRBD2. Germline lookup yields CDR1 MGHRA and CDR2 YSYEKL. The CDR3 loop spans 21 amino acids. Trimming removed 1 base from V and 3 bases from J; junction bases left unmatched: 14. The chain's CDR3 is CASSQARLAGGPEVIYNEQFF. CDR3 sequence (DNA): TGCGCCAGCAGCCAAGCCCGACTAGCGGGAGGGCCCGAAGTAATCTACAATGAGCAGTTCTTC.

This clone came up once. The rearrangement joins TRBV9 to TRBJ2-7; no clear D. The V and J ends lost 0 bases and 4 bases respectively, with 8 bases between them. This CDR3 is 13 amino acids long. Germline V gene data show CDR1 as SGDLS and CDR2 as YYNGEE. The CDR3 region is CASSVGLGYEQYF. DNA of the CDR3: TGTGCCAGCAGCGTAGGGCTAGGTTACGAGCAGTACTTC.